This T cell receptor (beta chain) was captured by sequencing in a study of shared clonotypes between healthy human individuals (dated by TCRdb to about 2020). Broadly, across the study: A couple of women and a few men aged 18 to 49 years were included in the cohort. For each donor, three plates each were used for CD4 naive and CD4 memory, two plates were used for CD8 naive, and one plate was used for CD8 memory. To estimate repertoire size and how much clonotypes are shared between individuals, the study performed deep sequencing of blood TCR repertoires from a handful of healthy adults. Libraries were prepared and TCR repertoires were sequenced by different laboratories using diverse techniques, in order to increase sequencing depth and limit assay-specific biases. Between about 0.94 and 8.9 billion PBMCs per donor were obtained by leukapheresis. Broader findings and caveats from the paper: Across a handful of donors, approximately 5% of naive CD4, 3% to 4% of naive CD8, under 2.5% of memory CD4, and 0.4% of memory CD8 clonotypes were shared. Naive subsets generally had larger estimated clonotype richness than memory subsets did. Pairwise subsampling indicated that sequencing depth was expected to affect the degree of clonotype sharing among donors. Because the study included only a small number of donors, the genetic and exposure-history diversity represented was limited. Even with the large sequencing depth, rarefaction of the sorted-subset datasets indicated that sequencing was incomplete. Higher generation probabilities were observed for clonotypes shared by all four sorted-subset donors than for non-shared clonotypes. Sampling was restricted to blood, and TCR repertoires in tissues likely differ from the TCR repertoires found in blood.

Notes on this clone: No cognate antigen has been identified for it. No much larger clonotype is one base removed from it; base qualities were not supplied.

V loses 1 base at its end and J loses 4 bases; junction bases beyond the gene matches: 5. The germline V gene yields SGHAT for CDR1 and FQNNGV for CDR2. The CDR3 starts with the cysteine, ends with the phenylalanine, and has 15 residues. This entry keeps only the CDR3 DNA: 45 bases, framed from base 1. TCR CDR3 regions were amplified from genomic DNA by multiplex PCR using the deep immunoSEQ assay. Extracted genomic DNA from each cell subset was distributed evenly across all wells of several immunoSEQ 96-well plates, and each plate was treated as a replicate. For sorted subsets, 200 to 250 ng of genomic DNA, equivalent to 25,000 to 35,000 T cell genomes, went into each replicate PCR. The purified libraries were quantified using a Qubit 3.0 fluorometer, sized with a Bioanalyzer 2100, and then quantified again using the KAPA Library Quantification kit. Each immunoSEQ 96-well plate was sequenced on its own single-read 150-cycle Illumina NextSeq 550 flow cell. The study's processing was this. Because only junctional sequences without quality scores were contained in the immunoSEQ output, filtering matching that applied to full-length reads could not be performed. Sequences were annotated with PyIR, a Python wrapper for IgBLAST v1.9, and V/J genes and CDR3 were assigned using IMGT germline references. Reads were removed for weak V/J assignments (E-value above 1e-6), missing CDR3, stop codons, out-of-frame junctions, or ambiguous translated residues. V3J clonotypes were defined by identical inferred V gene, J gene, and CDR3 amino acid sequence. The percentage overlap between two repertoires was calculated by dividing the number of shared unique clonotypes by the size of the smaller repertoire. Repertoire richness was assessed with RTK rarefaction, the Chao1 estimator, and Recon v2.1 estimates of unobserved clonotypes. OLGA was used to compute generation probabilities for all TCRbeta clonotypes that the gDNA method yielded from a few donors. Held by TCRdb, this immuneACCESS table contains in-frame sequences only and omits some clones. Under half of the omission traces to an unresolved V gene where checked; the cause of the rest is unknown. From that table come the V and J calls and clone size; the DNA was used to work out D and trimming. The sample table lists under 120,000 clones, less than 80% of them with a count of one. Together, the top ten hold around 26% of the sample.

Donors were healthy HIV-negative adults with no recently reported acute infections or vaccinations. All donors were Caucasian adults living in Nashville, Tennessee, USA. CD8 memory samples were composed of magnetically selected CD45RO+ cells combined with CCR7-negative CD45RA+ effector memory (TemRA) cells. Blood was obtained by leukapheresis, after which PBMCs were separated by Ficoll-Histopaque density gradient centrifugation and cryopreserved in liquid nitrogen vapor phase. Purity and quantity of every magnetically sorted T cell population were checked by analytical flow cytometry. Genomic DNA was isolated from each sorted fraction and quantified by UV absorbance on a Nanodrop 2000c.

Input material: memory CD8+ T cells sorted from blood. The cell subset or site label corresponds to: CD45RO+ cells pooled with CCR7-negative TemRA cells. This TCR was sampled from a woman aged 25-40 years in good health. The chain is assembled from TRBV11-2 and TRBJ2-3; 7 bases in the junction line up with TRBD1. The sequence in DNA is TGTGCCAGCAGCTTAGGACAGGGTGGGCCAGATACGCAGTATTTT. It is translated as CASSLGQGGPDTQYF.